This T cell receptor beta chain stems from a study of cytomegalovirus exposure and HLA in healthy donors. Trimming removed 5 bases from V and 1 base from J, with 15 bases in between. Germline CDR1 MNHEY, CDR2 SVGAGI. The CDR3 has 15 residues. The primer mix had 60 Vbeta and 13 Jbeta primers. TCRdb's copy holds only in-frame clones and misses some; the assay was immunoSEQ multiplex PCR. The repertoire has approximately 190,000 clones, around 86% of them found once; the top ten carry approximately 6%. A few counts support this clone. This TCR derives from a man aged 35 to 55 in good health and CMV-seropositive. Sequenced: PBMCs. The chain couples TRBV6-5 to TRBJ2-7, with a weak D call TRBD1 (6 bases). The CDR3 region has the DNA TGTGCCAGCAGTGGGCAGCTGACAGGTTCCTACGAGCAGTACTTC. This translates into CASSGQLTGSYEQYF.